The 24 T cell receptor beta chains presented below share a single source sample, sequenced in a study of T cell responses to AZD1222 COVID-19 vaccine. This table comes from immunoSEQ multiplex PCR, and its TCRdb copy is limited to in-frame clones, with some not included. The table includes 100,000 to 150,000 clones, less than 90% detected once. Specimen: peripheral blood, collected on day 0 of AZD1222 vaccination. These receptors came from an adult in good health.

The sample holds one count of this clone. The rearrangement joins TRBV2 to TRBJ1-2; TRBD1 matches 7 bases. Germline V gives CDR1 SNHLY, CDR2 FYNNEI. The CDR3 is 15 amino acids. V was pared by 5 bases and J by 6 bases, with 12 bases of the junction left unmatched. The chain's CDR3 is CASSPRTGVYDGYTF. The CDR3 DNA follows: TGTGCCAGCAGTCCCCGGACAGGTGTCTATGATGGCTACACCTTC.

V and J are TRBV10-3 and TRBJ2-1, with TRBD2 matching 12 bases. Looked up from germline, CDR1 is ENHRY and CDR2 is SYGVKD. The CDR3 has 18 amino acids. V lost 6 bases and J lost 5; bases outside the gene matches: 14. The CDR3 here is CAIRPGTSGPVSHNEQFF. As DNA, the CDR3 is TGTGCCATCAGGCCCGGGACTAGCGGGCCCGTTTCACACAATGAGCAGTTCTTC.

The V call is TRBV6-2 or TRBV6-3, the J call TRBJ1-5; no definite D call. The V gene lost 4 bases and the J gene lost 4 bases, with 8 bases spanning the gap. The CDR3 extends over 13 amino acids. Germline CDR1 and CDR2: MNHEY and SVGEGT. CDR3 region: CASSSVGNQPQHF. In DNA, the CDR3 is TGTGCCAGCAGTTCGGTGGGGAATCAGCCCCAGCATTTT.

The chain uses TRBV5-1 and TRBJ2-2; 7 bases agree with TRBD1. CDR3 length: 15 residues. Germline CDR1 SGHRS, CDR2 YFSETQ. Losses at the gene ends were 0 bases for V and 4 bases for J; bases not matched to a gene: 3. The CDR3: CASSLAGQITGELFF. CDR3 DNA sequence: TGCGCCAGCAGCTTGGCGGGACAGATCACCGGGGAGCTGTTTTTT.

This clone was observed a single time. The CDR3 sequence is CASSEYKGAGGGEKLFF. The CDR3 region has the DNA TGTGCCAGCAGTGAATATAAGGGGGCCGGCGGGGGTGAAAAACTGTTTTTT. The rearrangement links TRBV25-1 to TRBJ1-4, with 7 bases aligning to TRBD1. The junction had 11 bases not matched to a gene; V was cut back by 0 bases and J by 7 bases. CDR3 length: 17 residues. Germline CDR1 reads MGHDK; CDR2 reads SYGVNS. The full variable domain, in which reference TRBV25-1 and TRBJ1-4 provide the parts outside the CDR3, is EADIYQTPRYLVIGTGKKITLECSQTMGHDKMYWYQQDPGMELHLIHYSYGVNSTEKGDLSSESTVSRIRTEHFPLTLESARPSHTSQYLCASSEYKGAGGGEKLFFGSGTQLSVL.

V and J are TRBV5-4 and TRBJ2-5; unclear D gene. This CDR3 is built from 14 residues. Deletions cut 1 base from V and 0 bases from J, with 7 bases between. From germline, CDR1 is SGHNT and CDR2 YYREEE (reference sequence). CDR3 protein: CASSLNWNQETQYF. The CDR3 nucleotides read TGTGCCAGCAGCTTGAATTGGAACCAAGAGACCCAGTACTTC.

V is TRBV10-3 and J is TRBJ1-2, with 11 positions matching TRBD1. The V gene's germline CDR1 is ENHRY and CDR2 SYGVKD. Trimming at V came to 2 bases and at J to 7 bases, leaving 6 bases not matched to a gene. The CDR3 is made up of 15 amino acids. The CDR3 nucleotides are TGTGCCATCAGTGAGGGGACAGGGGGAAAACGTGGCTACACCTTC. Amino acid sequence: CAISEGTGGKRGYTF.

The CDR3 bases are TGTGCCAGCAGCTGGGACGGCAATCGGGGCTACACCTTC. Translated, it gives CASSWDGNRGYTF. This sequence joins TRBV11-2 and TRBJ1-2, with D possibly being TRBD1 (5 bases). V was clipped by 4 bases and J by 8 bases, with 14 bases between them. Germline loops: CDR1 SGHAT, CDR2 FQNNGV. The CDR3 has 13 residues.

This clone was picked up one time. The chain links TRBV6-1 to TRBJ2-3; D is possibly TRBD2 (7 bases). CDR1 and CDR2 from the germline V gene are MNHNS and SASEGT. V was pared by 2 bases and J by 0 bases, with 18 bases between. The CDR3 is 18 amino acids. CDR3 region: CASSESAWGGHSTDTQYF. In DNA form, the CDR3 reads TGTGCCAGCAGTGAATCTGCTTGGGGGGGCCATAGCACAGATACGCAGTATTTT.

CDR3 protein: CASSLDRGLTYEQYF. CDR3 coding DNA: TGCGCCAGCAGCCTCGACAGGGGGCTCACCTACGAGCAGTACTTC. The chain employs TRBV5-1 and TRBJ2-7; 10 bases agree with TRBD1. Germline CDR1 reads SGHRS; CDR2 reads YFSETQ. The V gene end was trimmed by 4 bases and the J gene end by 2 bases; junction bases not matched to a gene: 6. CDR3 size: 15 residues. Together with reference TRBV5-1 and TRBJ2-7, the CDR3 gives the full variable domain: KAGVTQTPRYLIKTRGQQVTLSCSPISGHRSVSWYQQTPGQGLQFLFEYFSETQRNKGNFPGRFSGRQFSNSRSEMNVSTLELGDSALYLCASSLDRGLTYEQYFGPGTRLTVT.

CDR3 nucleotides: TGTGCCAGCAGCTTGAACAGGTTGAACACTGAAGCTTTCTTT. This encodes CASSLNRLNTEAFF. This chain uses TRBV5-4 with TRBJ1-1; weak D call: TRBD1 (5 bases). Trimming took off 1 base at V and 0 bases at J, with 7 bases between the two ends. Germline CDR1 reads SGHNT; CDR2 reads YYREEE (reference sequence). The CDR3 contains 14 residues.

The J gene is TRBJ2-7, the V gene TRBV6-5; TRBD1 matches at 8 bases. CDR3 size: 14 residues. V lost 6 bases to trimming and J lost 2 bases; unmatched junction nucleotides: 6. CDR1 and CDR2 (germline): MNHEY, SVGAGI. CDR3 region: CASRLDRGPYEQYF. DNA of the CDR3: TGTGCCAGCAGACTCGACAGGGGACCCTACGAGCAGTACTTC.

V and J are TRBV5-4 and TRBJ1-2; 8 bases are a match to TRBD1. With 4 bases clipped from V and 2 bases from J, the junction kept 4 bases outside the gene matches. The CDR3 runs 14 residues. Per germline, CDR1 SGHNT and CDR2 YYREEE (reference sequence). In DNA form, the CDR3 reads TGTGCCAGCAGCCAGGACAGGGCAAACTATGGCTACACCTTC. This encodes CASSQDRANYGYTF. The full variable domain, with the rest looked up from reference TRBV5-4 and TRBJ1-2, is ETGVTQSPTHLIKTRGQQVTLRCSSQSGHNTVSWYQQALGQGPQFIFQYYREEENGRGNFPPRFSGLQFPNYSSELNVNALELDDSALYLCASSQDRANYGYTFGSGTRLTVV.

This sequence joins TRBV24-1 and TRBJ2-7; the D gene could be TRBD1 or TRBD2 (6 bases each). The germline CDR1 and CDR2 sequences are KGHDR and SFDVKD. Trimming left V 3 bases short and J 3 bases short, with 17 bases between. CDR3 length: 16 residues. CDR3 protein: CATSDPGGGGFYEQYF. The CDR3 coding sequence is TGTGCCACCAGTGATCCCGGAGGAGGGGGATTCTACGAGCAGTACTTC.

V gene TRBV6-5 combines with J gene TRBJ2-7; 7 positions agree with TRBD2. The CDR3 extends over 15 amino acids. Germline CDR1 reads MNHEY; CDR2 reads SVGAGI. The junction had 11 bases not matched to a gene; V was cut back by 2 bases and J by 7 bases. The CDR3 spells CASSYTSVNTREQYF. The CDR3 DNA reads TGTGCCAGCAGTTACACTAGCGTAAACACTCGGGAGCAGTACTTC.

The V call is TRBV12-3 or TRBV12-4, the J call TRBJ1-5; the D is unclear. Between the trimmed V and J ends, which lost 5 bases and 5 bases, there was a span of 10 bases. The CDR3 spans 13 residues. The CDR3 is CASSGFQDQPQHF. For the CDR3, the DNA is TGTGCCAGCAGTGGCTTTCAAGATCAGCCCCAGCATTTT.

V gene TRBV7-2 combines with J gene TRBJ2-2; D is unresolved. Germline assignment: CDR1 SGHTA and CDR2 FQGNSA. V was clipped by 5 bases and J by 3 bases, with 13 bases between them. The CDR3 runs 15 residues. Written as DNA, the CDR3 is TGTGCCAGCAGCCCCCCGGTTGCTCACACCGGGGAGCTGTTTTTT. It is translated as CASSPPVAHTGELFF.

This sequence joins TRBV5-6 and TRBJ1-1; weak D call: TRBD1 (6 bases). The CDR3 runs 15 residues. The germline CDR1 and CDR2 sequences are SGHDT and YYEEEE. The germline V and J ends were trimmed by 2 bases and 1 base, with 12 bases remaining between them. In nucleotides, the CDR3 is TGTGCCAGCAGCTTCGGACAGTTCTGGAACACTGAAGCTTTCTTT. The encoded protein is CASSFGQFWNTEAFF. The complete variable domain, with remaining parts taken from reference TRBV5-6 and TRBJ1-1, reads DAGVTQSPTHLIKTRGQQVTLRCSPKSGHDTVSWYQQALGQGPQFIFQYYEEEERQRGNFPDRFSGHQFPNYSSELNVNALLLGDSALYLCASSFGQFWNTEAFFGQGTRLTVV.

The CDR3: CASSYAGTDNEKLFF. The CDR3 nucleotides read TGTGCCAGCAGCTACGCGGGTACAGATAATGAAAAACTGTTTTTT. The gene calls are TRBV7-2 and TRBJ1-4; D unresolved. The CDR3 totals 15 residues. Germline V gene sequence: CDR1 SGHTA, CDR2 FQGNSA. With 4 bases removed from V and 4 bases from J, the gap between germline ends came to 13 bases.

This clone was seen a single time. CDR3 in amino acids: CILGDSAGTRADTQYF. Written as DNA, the CDR3 is TGTATATTGGGGGACAGTGCGGGAACGCGGGCAGATACGCAGTATTTT. V gene TRBV9 combines with J gene TRBJ2-3; possible D gene TRBD1, 7 bases. Germline CDR1 SGDLS, CDR2 YYNGEE. The CDR3 is made up of 16 amino acids.

The J gene is TRBJ2-7, the V gene TRBV19; the match to TRBD2 covers 11 bases. CDR3 length: 20 residues. CDR1 and CDR2 (germline): LNHDA, SQIVND (reference sequence). V dropped 4 bases and J dropped 0; count of bases not matched to a gene: 17. The CDR3 DNA reads TGTGCCAGTAGTACATCTCCGTGGGGGACTAGCGGAAAGGACTCCTACGAGCAGTACTTC. Translating gives CASSTSPWGTSGKDSYEQYF.

J is TRBJ1-2 and V is TRBV28; D unclear. With 2 bases removed from V and 2 bases from J, the gap between germline ends came to 6 bases. The CDR3 contains 13 residues. CDR1 and CDR2 from the germline V gene are MDHEN and SYDVKM. The CDR3 nucleotides read TGTGCCAGCAGTTTAAGGAGAAACTATGGCTACACCTTC. It translates to CASSLRRNYGYTF.

In this sample, this clone turned up once. This chain joins TRBV6-5 and TRBJ1-2, with 7 bases that match TRBD1. Per germline, CDR1 MNHEY and CDR2 SVGAGI. V was clipped by 5 bases and J by 3 bases; unmatched bases: 6. The CDR3 loop spans 14 amino acids. Here the CDR3 DNA reads TGTGCCAGCAGTCGAACCGGGACAGACTATGGCTACACCTTC. Protein product: CASSRTGTDYGYTF.

This rearrangement joins TRBV18 to TRBJ1-4; 8 bases fit TRBD1. The germline CDR1 and CDR2 sequences are KGHSH and LQKENI. The ends lost 3 bases at V and 8 bases at J; junction bases unmatched: 5. The CDR3 has 14 residues. This chain's CDR3 is CASSPGQGREKLFF. The CDR3 DNA reads TGTGCCAGCTCACCTGGACAGGGCCGGGAAAAACTGTTTTTT. Together with reference TRBV18 and TRBJ1-4, the CDR3 gives the full variable domain: NAGVMQNPRHLVRRRGQEARLRCSPMKGHSHVYWYRQLPEEGLKFMVYLQKENIIDESGMPKERFSAEFPKEGPSILRIQQVVRGDSAAYFCASSPGQGREKLFFGSGTQLSVL.